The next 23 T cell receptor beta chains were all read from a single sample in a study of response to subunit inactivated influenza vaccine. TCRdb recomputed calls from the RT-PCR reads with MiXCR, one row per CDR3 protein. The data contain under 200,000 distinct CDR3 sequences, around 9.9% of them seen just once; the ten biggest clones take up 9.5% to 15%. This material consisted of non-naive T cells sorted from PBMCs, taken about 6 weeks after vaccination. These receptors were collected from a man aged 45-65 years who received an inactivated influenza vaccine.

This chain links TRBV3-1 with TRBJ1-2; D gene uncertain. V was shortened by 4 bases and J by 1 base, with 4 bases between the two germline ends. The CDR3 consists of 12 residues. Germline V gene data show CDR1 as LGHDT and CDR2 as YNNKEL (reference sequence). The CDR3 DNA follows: TGTGCCAGCAGCCGTTATAACTATGGCTACACCTTC. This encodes CASSRYNYGYTF.

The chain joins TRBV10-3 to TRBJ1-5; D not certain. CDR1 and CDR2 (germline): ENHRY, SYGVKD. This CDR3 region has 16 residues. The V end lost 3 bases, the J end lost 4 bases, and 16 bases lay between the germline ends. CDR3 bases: TGTGCCATCAGTGACTCCCGTGGGGTAGGAAATCAGCCCCAGCATTTT. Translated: CAISDSRGVGNQPQHF.

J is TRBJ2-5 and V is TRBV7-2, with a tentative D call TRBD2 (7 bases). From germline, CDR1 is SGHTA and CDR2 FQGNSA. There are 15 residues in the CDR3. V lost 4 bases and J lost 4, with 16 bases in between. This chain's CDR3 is CASSWGGAGAETQYF. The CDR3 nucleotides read TGTGCCAGCAGCTGGGGGGGGGCAGGGGCAGAGACCCAGTACTTC.

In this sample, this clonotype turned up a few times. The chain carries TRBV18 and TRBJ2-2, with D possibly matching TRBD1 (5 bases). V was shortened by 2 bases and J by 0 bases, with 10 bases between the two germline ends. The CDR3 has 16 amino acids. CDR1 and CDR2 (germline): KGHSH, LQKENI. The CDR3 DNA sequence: TGTGCCAGCTCACCAACAGGTGCCTCGAACACCGGGGAGCTGTTTTTT. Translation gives CASSPTGASNTGELFF.

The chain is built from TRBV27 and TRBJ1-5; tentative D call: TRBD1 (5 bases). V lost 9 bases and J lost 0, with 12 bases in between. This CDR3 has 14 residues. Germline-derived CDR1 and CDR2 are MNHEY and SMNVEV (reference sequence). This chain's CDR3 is CARGGEDSNQPQHF. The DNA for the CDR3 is TGTGCCAGGGGAGGGGAGGATAGCAATCAGCCCCAGCATTTT.

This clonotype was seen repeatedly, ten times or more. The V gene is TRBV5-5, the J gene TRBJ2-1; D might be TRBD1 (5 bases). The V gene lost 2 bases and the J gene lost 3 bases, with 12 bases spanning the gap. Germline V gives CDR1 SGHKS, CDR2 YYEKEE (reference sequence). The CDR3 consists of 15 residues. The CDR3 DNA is TGTGCCAGCAGCTTAGCGCAGGGCGTCTACAATGAGCAGTTCTTC. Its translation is CASSLAQGVYNEQFF.

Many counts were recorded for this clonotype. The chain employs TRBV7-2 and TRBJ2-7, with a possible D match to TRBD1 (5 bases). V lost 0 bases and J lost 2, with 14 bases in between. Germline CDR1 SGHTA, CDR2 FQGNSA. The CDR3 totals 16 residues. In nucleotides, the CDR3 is TGTGCCAGCAGCTTAGCAGGGGTTAAGGGCACCTACGAGCAGTACTTC. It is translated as CASSLAGVKGTYEQYF.

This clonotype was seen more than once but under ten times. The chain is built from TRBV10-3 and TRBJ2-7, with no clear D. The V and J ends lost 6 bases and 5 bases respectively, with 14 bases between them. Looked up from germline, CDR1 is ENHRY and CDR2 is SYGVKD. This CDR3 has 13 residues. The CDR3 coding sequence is TGTGCCATCAGAGGACCTGACACGAACGAGCAGTACTTC. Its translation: CAIRGPDTNEQYF.

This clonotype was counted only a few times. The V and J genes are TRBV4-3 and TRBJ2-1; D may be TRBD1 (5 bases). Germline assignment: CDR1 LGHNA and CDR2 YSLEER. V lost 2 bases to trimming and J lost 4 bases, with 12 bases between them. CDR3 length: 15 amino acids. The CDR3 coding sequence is TGCGCCAGCAGCCAAAGGGGAATTGGTTACAATGAGCAGTTCTTC. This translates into CASSQRGIGYNEQFF.

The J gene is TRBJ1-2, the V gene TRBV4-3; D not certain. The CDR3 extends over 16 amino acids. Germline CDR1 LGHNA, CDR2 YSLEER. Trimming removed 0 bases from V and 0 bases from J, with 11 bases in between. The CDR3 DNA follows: TGCGCCAGCAGCCAAGATACTGCTGCAGCTAACTATGGCTACACCTTC. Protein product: CASSQDTAAANYGYTF.

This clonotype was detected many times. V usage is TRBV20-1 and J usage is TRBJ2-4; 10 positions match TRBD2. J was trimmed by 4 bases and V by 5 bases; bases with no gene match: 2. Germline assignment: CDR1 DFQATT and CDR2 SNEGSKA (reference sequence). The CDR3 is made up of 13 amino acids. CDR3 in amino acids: CSARTSGKNIQYF. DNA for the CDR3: TGCAGTGCTCGGACTAGCGGAAAAAACATTCAGTACTTC.

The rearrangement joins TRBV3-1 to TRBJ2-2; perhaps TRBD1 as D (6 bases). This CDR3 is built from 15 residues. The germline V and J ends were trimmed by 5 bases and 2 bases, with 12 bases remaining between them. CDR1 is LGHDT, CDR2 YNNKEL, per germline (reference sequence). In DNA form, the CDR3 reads TGTGCCAGCAGCGGCTGGGACACCAACACCGGGGAGCTGTTTTTT. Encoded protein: CASSGWDTNTGELFF.

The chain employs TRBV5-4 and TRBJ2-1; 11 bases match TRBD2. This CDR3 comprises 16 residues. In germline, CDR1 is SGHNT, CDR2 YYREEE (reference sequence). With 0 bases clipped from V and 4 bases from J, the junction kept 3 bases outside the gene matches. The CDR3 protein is CASSLAGTSGYNEQFF. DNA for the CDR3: TGTGCCAGCAGCTTGGCCGGGACTAGCGGATACAATGAGCAGTTCTTC.

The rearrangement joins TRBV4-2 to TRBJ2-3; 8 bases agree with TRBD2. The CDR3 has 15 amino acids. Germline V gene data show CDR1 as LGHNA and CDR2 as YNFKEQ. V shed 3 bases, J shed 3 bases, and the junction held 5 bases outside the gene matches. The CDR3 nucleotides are TGTGCCAGCAGCCAGCAGCGGGGGAATACAGATACGCAGTATTTT. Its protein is CASSQQRGNTDTQYF.

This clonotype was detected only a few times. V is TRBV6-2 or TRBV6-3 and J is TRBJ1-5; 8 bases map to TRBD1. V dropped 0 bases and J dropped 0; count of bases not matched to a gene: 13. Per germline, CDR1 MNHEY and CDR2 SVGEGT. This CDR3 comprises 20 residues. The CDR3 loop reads CASSYSSRTGPFASNQPQHF. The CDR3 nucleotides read TGTGCCAGCAGTTACTCTAGTAGGACAGGGCCTTTCGCTAGCAATCAGCCCCAGCATTTT.

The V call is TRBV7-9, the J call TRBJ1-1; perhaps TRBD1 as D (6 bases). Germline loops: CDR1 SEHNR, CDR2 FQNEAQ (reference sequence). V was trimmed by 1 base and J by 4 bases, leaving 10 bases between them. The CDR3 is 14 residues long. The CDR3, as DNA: TGTGCCAGCAGCTTAGGGGGGGCCAGCACTGAAGCTTTCTTT. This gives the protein CASSLGGASTEAFF.

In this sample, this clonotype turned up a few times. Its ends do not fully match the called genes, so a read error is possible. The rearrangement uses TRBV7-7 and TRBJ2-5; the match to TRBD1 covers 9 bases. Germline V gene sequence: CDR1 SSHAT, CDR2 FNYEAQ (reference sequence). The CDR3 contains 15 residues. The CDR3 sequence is CASSLGTGIDETQYF. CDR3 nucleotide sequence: TGTGCTAGCAGCCTCGGGACAGGGATTGATGAGACCCAGTACTTC.

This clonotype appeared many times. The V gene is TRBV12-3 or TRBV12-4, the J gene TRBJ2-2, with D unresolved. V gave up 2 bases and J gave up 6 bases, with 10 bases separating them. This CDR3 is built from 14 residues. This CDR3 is CASSLSAQAGELFF. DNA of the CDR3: TGTGCCAGCAGTTTATCGGCCCAAGCCGGGGAGCTGTTTTTT.

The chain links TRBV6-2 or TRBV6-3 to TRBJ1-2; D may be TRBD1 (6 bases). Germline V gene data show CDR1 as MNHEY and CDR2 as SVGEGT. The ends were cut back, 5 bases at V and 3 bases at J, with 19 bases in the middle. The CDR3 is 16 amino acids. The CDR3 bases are TGTGCCAGCAGTCCGACCGGGGGGGCGTTGGACTATGGCTACACCTTC. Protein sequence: CASSPTGGALDYGYTF.

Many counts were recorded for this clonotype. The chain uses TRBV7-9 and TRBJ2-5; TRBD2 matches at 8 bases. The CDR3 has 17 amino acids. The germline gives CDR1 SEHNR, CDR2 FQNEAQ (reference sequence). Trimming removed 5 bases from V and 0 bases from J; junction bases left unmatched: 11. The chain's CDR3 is CASSTRTSTKYQETQYF. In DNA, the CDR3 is TGTGCCAGCAGCACCCGGACTAGCACAAAGTACCAAGAGACCCAGTACTTC.

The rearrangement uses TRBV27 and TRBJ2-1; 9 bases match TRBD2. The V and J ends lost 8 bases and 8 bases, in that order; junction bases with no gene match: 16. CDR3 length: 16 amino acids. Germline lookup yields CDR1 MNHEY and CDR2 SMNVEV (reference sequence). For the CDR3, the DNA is TGTGCCAGCTTCCCGGTCCGCGGGGGGGCGTTTCATGAGCAGTTCTTC. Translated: CASFPVRGGAFHEQFF.

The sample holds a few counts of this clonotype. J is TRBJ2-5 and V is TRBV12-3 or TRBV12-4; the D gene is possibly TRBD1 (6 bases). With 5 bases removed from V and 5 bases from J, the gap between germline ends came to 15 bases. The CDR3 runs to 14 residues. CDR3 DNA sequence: TGTGCCAGCAGTCGCTCAGGGGCTGCGGAGACCCAGTACTTC. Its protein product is CASSRSGAAETQYF.

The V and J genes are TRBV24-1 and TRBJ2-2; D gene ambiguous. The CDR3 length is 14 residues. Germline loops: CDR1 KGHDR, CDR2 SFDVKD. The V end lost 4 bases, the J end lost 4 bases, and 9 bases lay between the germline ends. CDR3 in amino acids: CATSERTATGELFF. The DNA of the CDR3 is TGTGCCACCAGTGAGCGGACGGCCACCGGGGAGCTGTTTTTT.